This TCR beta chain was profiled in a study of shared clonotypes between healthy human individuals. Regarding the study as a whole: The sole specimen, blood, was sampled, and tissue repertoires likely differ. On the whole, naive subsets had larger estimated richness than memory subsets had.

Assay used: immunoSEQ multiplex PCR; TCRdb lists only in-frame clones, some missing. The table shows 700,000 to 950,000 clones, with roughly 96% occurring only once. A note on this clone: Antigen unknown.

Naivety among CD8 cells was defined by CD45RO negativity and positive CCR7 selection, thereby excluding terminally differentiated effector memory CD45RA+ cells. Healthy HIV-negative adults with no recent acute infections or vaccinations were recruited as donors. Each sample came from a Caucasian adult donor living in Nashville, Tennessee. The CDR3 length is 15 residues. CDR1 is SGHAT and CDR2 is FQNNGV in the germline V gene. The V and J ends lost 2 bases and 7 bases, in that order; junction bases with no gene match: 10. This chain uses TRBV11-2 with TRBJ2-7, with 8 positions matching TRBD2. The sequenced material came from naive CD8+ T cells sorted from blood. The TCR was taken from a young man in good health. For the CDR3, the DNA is TGTGCCAGCAGCTTAATCATAGGACTAGCACGAGAGCAGTACTTC. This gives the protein CASSLIIGLAREQYF.